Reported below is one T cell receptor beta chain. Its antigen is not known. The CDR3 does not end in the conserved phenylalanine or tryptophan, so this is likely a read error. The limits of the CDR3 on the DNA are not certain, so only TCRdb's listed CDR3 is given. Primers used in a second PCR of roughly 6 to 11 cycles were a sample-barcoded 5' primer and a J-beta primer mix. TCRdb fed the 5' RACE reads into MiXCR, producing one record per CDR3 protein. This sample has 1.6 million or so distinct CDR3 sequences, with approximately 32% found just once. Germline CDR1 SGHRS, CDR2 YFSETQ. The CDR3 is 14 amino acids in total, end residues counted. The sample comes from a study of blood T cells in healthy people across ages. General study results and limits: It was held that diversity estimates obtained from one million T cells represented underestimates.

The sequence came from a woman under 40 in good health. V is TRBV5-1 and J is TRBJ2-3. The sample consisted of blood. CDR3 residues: CASSTTVRSGLEYV.